The rows below give T cell receptor beta chains drawn from one sample of a study of shared T cell receptors in the human thymus. Clones were read by immunoSEQ multiplex PCR, and TCRdb kept only the in-frame ones, dropping some. The table has 700,000 or so clones, over 75% seen once. This sample also belongs to another study, concerning human thymus T cells.

The sequencing sample was made of thymocytes. These receptors were taken from a girl under three years old with a congenital heart defect. Both conserved end residues are trimmed from each CDR3.

v_call	cdr3_length	j_call	cdr3_aa
TRBV5-6	16	TRBJ2-2	ASSLAPRLADNTGELF
TRBV10-2	17	TRBJ2-1	ASSGTGTSGGSGVNEQF
TRBV15	13	TRBJ2-6	ATSRDGEGANVLT
TRBV29-1	12	TRBJ2-3	SVGTGFSTDTQY
TRBV5-1	10	TRBJ2-7	ASSRGLHEQY
TRBV28	14	TRBJ1-1	ASSSALTGAETEAF
TRBV14	15	TRBJ1-6	ASSQMAGRDSDSPLH
TRBV10-3	14	TRBJ1-4	AISELSGQGFGKLF
TRBV12-5	13	TRBJ1-2	ASGTEGQGSYGYT
TRBV11-2	13	TRBJ1-2	ASSLDISGGYGYT
TRBV11-2	14	TRBJ2-7	ASSSPGLRRCYEQY
TRBV19	11	TRBJ1-2	ASSISGLMYYT
TRBV10-2	14	TRBJ2-7	ASSLNLYRLTYEQY
TRBV5-1	14	TRBJ1-4	ASSLIGGATNEKLF
TRBV28	14	TRBJ1-1	ASSLCITGATTEAF
TRBV27	11	TRBJ2-7	ASSRRGRNEQY
TRBV7-2	13	TRBJ2-7	ASSLRSYRGGEQY
TRBV21-1	17	TRBJ1-1	ASSKISPLRVRYPTEAF
TRBV2	11	TRBJ2-5	ASVRQPKETQY
TRBV5-1	13	TRBJ1-1	ASSLRGQHNTEAF
TRBV2	13	TRBJ1-3	ASRPGDRSGNTIY
TRBV7-2	13	TRBJ1-2	ASRGTGGGNRGYT
TRBV10-3	12	TRBJ1-2	AISGPREGFGYT
TRBV20-1	8	TRBJ1-4	SAGTEGMV
TRBV9	11	TRBJ2-7	ASSARTGPEQY
TRBV7-9	14	TRBJ1-2	ASSPVGDSPNYGYT
TRBV5-1	13	TRBJ2-7	ASSLAREGFYEQY
TRBV19	15	TRBJ2-1	ASSIGLPSGTYNEQF
TRBV7-8	18	TRBJ2-5	ASSLAHLEGGWGTKETQY
TRBV5-4	15	TRBJ1-2	ASSSPGQGKRGYGYT
TRBV7-4	14	TRBJ1-1	ASSPARGPESTEAF
TRBV6-1	13	TRBJ1-2	ASRGDRAYNYGYT
TRBV2	16	TRBJ1-2	ASSERGSPGRGNYGYT
TRBV15	9	TRBJ1-2	ATSRVRDRE
TRBV15	14	TRBJ1-2	ATSRDPRQGSYGYT
TRBV7-9	15	TRBJ2-7	ASSLIGGKSGAYEQY
TRBV5-6	14	TRBJ2-5	ASSVLTGGGQETQY
TRBV28	10	TRBJ1-2	ASIGQVYGYT
TRBV9	10	TRBJ2-7	ASSLNSYEQY
TRBV4-1	10	TRBJ2-3	ASSQSADTQY
TRBV2	10	TRBJ1-1	ASSVSGGEAF
TRBV4-2	19	TRBJ1-2	ASSQDQGFLVSTHPNYGYT
TRBV23-1	12	TRBJ2-7	ASSWGPSAYEQY